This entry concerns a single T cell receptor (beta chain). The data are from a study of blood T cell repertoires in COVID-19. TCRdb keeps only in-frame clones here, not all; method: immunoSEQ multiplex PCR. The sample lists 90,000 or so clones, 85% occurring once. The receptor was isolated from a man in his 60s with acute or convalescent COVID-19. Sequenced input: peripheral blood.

The CDR3 region is CASSSNQGVETQYF. CDR3 coding DNA: TGTGCCAGCAGTAGCAATCAGGGGGTCGAGACCCAGTACTTC. The chain recombines TRBV5-4 with TRBJ2-5, with 7 nucleotides matching TRBD1. Germline V gene data show CDR1 as SGHNT and CDR2 as YYREEE (reference sequence). This CDR3 spans 14 amino acids. After removal of 5 bases from V and 5 bases from J, the junction contained 9 bases not matched to a gene.